The sequence of this T cell receptor beta chain was determined in a study of cytotoxic CD8 clonotypes in ibrutinib-treated CLL. Findings of the study overall: Public clonotypes, an uncommon group, contracted or remained stable on treatment.

Looked up from germline, CDR1 is MGHRA and CDR2 is YSYEKL. The CDR3 extends over 15 amino acids. Trimming cost V 3 bases and J 2 bases, with 13 bases left between them. Clones were sequenced by immunoSEQ multiplex PCR, and TCRdb holds only the in-frame ones, with some missing. The sample carries around 140,000 clones, around 81% recorded once. As for this clone: Its antigen is as yet unknown.

The chain links TRBV4-1 to TRBJ2-5, with D maybe TRBD2 (5 bases). This sequence originates from a human donor with chronic lymphocytic leukemia. The specimen comprised PBMCs, sampled after 36 months of ibrutinib treatment. The CDR3 nucleotides are TGCGCCAGCAGCCACACACCGGGAAGGCAAGAGACCCAGTACTTC. This sequence encodes CASSHTPGRQETQYF.